This T cell receptor beta chain was sequenced for a study of blood T cell repertoires in COVID-19. The method was immunoSEQ multiplex PCR; TCRdb's version includes in-frame clones alone and lacks a portion of them. The table shows roughly 100,000 clones, with around nine tenths occurring only once. Germline CDR1 reads SGHTA; CDR2 reads FQGNSA. The CDR3 has 16 amino acids. V lost 5 bases to trimming and J lost 2 bases, with 19 bases between them. The V call is TRBV7-2, the J call TRBJ2-7; tentatively, D is TRBD1 (6 bases). Sequencing was performed on peripheral blood. This TCR came from a woman aged 80 or older with acute or convalescent COVID-19. CDR3 amino acids: CASSTNTGHRPYEQYF. The CDR3 DNA is TGTGCCAGCAGCACTAACACGGGACATCGGCCCTACGAGCAGTACTTC.